The rows below give T cell receptor beta chains drawn from one sample of a study of cytomegalovirus exposure and HLA in healthy donors. Generated by immunoSEQ multiplex PCR, the TCRdb table keeps only in-frame clones and is missing some. The sample shows around 180,000 clones, more than 85% of them seen only once. The sequencing input was PBMCs. The receptors were gathered from a young woman in good health and CMV-seronegative. Each CDR3 is given with its conserved first and last residue. The D gene is left open where the match is weak. Only part of the rows carry a size: once, few, many, or a class if the clone is expanded.

CASSLNRGWGQVIETQYF	NA	TRBV7-2	TRBJ2-5	NA
CASSQTADNEKLFF	NA	TRBV14	TRBJ1-4	NA
CASSVDGEGTEAFF	NA	TRBV9	TRBJ1-1	NA
CASSLGGNYGYTF	NA	TRBV5-6	TRBJ1-2	NA
CSAWGGPEAFF	NA	TRBV20-1	TRBJ1-1	NA
CASSSRQMNTEAFF	NA	TRBV5-8	TRBJ1-1	NA
CASRSGQGGYEQYF	TRBD1	TRBV2	TRBJ2-7	NA
CSALGASGSSKTDTQYF	TRBD2	TRBV7-9	TRBJ2-3	NA
CASSQEGTSGRGRNIQYF	TRBD2	TRBV4-2	TRBJ2-4	once
CASTQDWDRGGNQPQHF	TRBD1	TRBV4-2	TRBJ1-5	once
CAWSVLGATDTQYF	NA	TRBV30	TRBJ2-3	NA
CASSFSTGRSVSPLHF	TRBD1	TRBV6-5	TRBJ1-6	NA
CARGGDTNQPQHF	NA	TRBV5-1	TRBJ1-5	NA
CASSLRRSPGGNQPQHF	NA	TRBV5-6	TRBJ1-5	NA
CASRPGAGSNQPQHF	NA	TRBV6-1	TRBJ1-5	NA
CASRGVGETQYF	NA	TRBV6-5	TRBJ2-5	NA
CATLPRGAPSTDTQYF	NA	TRBV5-8	TRBJ2-3	NA
CASSEQDSYEQYF	NA	TRBV2	TRBJ2-7	few
CASSLFQGNTGELFF	NA	TRBV7-2	TRBJ2-2	NA
CASSPRQGGEQYF	TRBD1	TRBV7-9	TRBJ2-7	NA
CASSEARRISGNTIYF	NA	TRBV2	TRBJ1-3	NA
CASSPTGSYSNQPQHF	NA	TRBV27	TRBJ1-5	NA
CAWSVRPEMNTEAFF	NA	TRBV30	TRBJ1-1	NA
CASSQAGQGDNSPLHF	TRBD1	TRBV4-2	TRBJ1-6	NA
CASSLDGQFSRANSPLHF	NA	TRBV5-1	TRBJ1-6	NA
CASSLEQGITEAFF	TRBD1	TRBV5-4	TRBJ1-1	NA
CASSPRDLRLAGDNEQFF	TRBD2	TRBV5-1	TRBJ2-1	NA
CASSQMPGILNTEAFF	NA	TRBV7-8	TRBJ1-1	once
CASSPPPGERKTPEQYF	NA	TRBV11-3	TRBJ2-7	medium-sized